One sample yielded the 12 T cell receptor beta chains listed below, sequenced in a study of T cell responses to AZD1222 COVID-19 vaccine. Some clones are missing from TCRdb's copy, which holds only in-frame ones; the method was immunoSEQ multiplex PCR. The sample carries some 130,000 clones, 80% to 90% recorded once. Sequenced material: peripheral blood, taken on day 0 of AZD1222 vaccination. The receptors come from an adult in good health.

The V call is TRBV7-8, the J call TRBJ1-2, with TRBD1 matching 7 bases. V lost 6 bases, J lost 3 bases, and 25 bases stayed unmatched. The CDR3 is 20 amino acids. From germline, CDR1 is SGHVS and CDR2 FQNEAQ. The DNA for the CDR3 is TGTGCCAGCAGTCACATGGTTCGGGTATCGGGGACAGCTCGGGACTATGGCTACACCTTC. Residues: CASSHMVRVSGTARDYGYTF.

The chain employs TRBV27 and TRBJ1-1; the D gene is possibly TRBD1 (6 bases). This CDR3 has 14 amino acids. CDR1 and CDR2 from the germline V gene are MNHEY and SMNVEV (reference sequence). Trimming stripped 2 bases from V and 0 bases from J, with 7 bases between. The CDR3 region is CASSLTGLNTEAFF. The CDR3 bases are TGTGCCAGCAGTTTAACAGGGTTGAACACTGAAGCTTTCTTT.

The chain links TRBV29-1 to TRBJ1-2; unclear D gene. V gave up 1 base and J gave up 8 bases, with 17 bases separating them. The germline CDR1 and CDR2 sequences are SQVTM and ANQGSEA. The length of the CDR3 is 14 residues. CDR3 nucleotide sequence: TGCAGCGTTGAAGGGACCGACGGAGCCAGGGGCTACACCTTC. It codes for CSVEGTDGARGYTF.

This chain links TRBV24-1 with TRBJ2-7; 9 nucleotides line up with TRBD2. The J segment lost 0 bases and the V segment lost 3 bases, leaving 5 bases of the junction unmatched. Germline values: CDR1 KGHDR, CDR2 SFDVKD. The CDR3 covers 16 residues. The CDR3 loop is CATSDNSGRSSYEQYF. The DNA of the CDR3 is TGTGCCACCAGTGATAATAGCGGGAGATCCTCCTACGAGCAGTACTTC.

The V gene is TRBV9, the J gene TRBJ2-1, with 10 bases matching TRBD1. Germline lookup yields CDR1 SGDLS and CDR2 YYNGEE. The CDR3 sequence is 18 residues long. With V trimmed by 0 bases and J by 0 bases, 6 bases remained unmatched. Written as DNA, the CDR3 is TGTGCCAGCAGCGTAGGTCCGACAGGGGGCGTCTCCTACAATGAGCAGTTCTTC. This sequence encodes CASSVGPTGGVSYNEQFF.

The V and J genes are TRBV19 and TRBJ1-3; TRBD1 might be the D (5 bases). This CDR3 is 15 amino acids long. CDR1 and CDR2 from the germline V gene are LNHDA and SQIVND (reference sequence). Trimming took off 7 bases at V and 3 bases at J, with 16 bases between the two ends. CDR3 DNA: TGTGCCAGTAACCCGACAGATAGAATTGGAAACACCATATATTTT. This sequence encodes CASNPTDRIGNTIYF. The full variable domain, rest sourced from reference TRBV19 and TRBJ1-3, is DGGITQSPKYLFRKEGQNVTLSCEQNLNHDAMYWYRQDPGQGLRLIYYSQIVNDFQKGDIAEGYSVSREKKESFPLTVTSAQKNPTAFYLCASNPTDRIGNTIYFGEGSWLTVV.

J is TRBJ1-1 and V is TRBV11-2; no definite D call. Trimming pared 5 bases from V and 2 bases from J, leaving 9 bases between. Germline V gene lookup returns CDR1 SGHAT and CDR2 FQNNGV. The CDR3 is made up of 13 amino acids. DNA for the CDR3: TGTGCCAGCAGCGTCTTAGTAAACACTGAAGCTTTCTTT. This codes for CASSVLVNTEAFF.

V is TRBV7-3 and J is TRBJ2-2; possibly TRBD1 for D (6 bases). Deletions cut 4 bases from V and 4 bases from J, with 7 bases between. Germline CDR1 is SGHTA and CDR2 is FQGTGA. CDR3 length equals 13 residues. CDR3 amino acids: CASSYRVTGELFF. The CDR3 nucleotides read TGTGCCAGCAGCTACAGGGTCACCGGGGAGCTGTTTTTT.

The chain combines TRBV19 with TRBJ2-6; weak D call: TRBD1 (6 bases). The germline V gene has CDR1 LNHDA and CDR2 SQIVND (reference sequence). CDR3 length: 15 amino acids. V lost 7 bases, J lost 4 bases, and 14 bases lay in between. CDR3 coding DNA: TGTGCCAGTAATAAACAGGGCAAGGGGGCCAACGTCCTGACTTTC. Its translation is CASNKQGKGANVLTF.

This chain uses TRBV2 with TRBJ1-2; TRBD1 is a possible D gene (5 bases). The V end lost 11 bases, the J end lost 4 bases, and 14 bases lay between the germline ends. Germline V gene lookup returns CDR1 SNHLY and CDR2 FYNNEI. There are 12 residues in the CDR3. The CDR3 protein is CAVPGPSYGYTF. As DNA, the CDR3 is TGTGCCGTCCCAGGGCCGTCCTATGGCTACACCTTC.

The CDR3 coding sequence is TGTGCCACCAGCAGAGTTGGGGCCGAAGATACGCAGTATTTT. Its translation is CATSRVGAEDTQYF. The chain employs TRBV15 and TRBJ2-3, with D perhaps TRBD1 (5 bases). Trimming removed 1 base at V and 5 bases at J, with 10 bases between. The germline CDR1 and CDR2 sequences are LNHNV and YYDKDF (reference sequence). This CDR3 is built from 14 residues.

The chain has TRBV14 and TRBJ1-5; no reliable D call. V was clipped by 1 base and J by 7 bases, with 11 bases between them. The CDR3 is 14 amino acids. From germline, CDR1 is SGHDN and CDR2 FVKESK. The CDR3 here is CASSQGGSGQPQHF. The CDR3 DNA follows: TGTGCCAGCAGCCAAGGGGGTTCGGGGCAGCCCCAGCATTTT.